The clone carrying this T cell receptor beta chain was observed a single time. Antigen unknown. Germline V lookup: CDR1 SGHAT, CDR2 FQNNGV. V lost 2 bases to trimming and J lost 7 bases, with 11 bases between them. The CDR3 sequence is 13 residues long. Repertoires were generated with immunoSEQ multiplex PCR, while TCRdb's copy carries only in-frame clones and drops some. There are under 80,000 clones in the sample; roughly 80% occur only once, and about 1.1% lies in the top ten. The sampling schedule covered blood at baseline, cycle 4 day 1, and cycle 7 day 1. This entry is derived from a study of OX40 agonist ivuxolimab in advanced cancers. On the study more broadly: Patients treated during dose escalation were battling hepatocellular carcinoma, melanoma, renal cell or head and neck cancer. Findings of the study overall: Relative to CD4+, CD8+ T cells held more expanded clones on average.

The specimen was CD4+ or CD8+ T cells sorted from blood, collected in a trial of the OX40 agonist ivuxolimab. This sequence was found in an adult with an advanced solid tumor such as melanoma, head and neck, liver or kidney cancer. The chain couples TRBV11-2 to TRBJ1-2; D remains ambiguous. The CDR3 spells CASSLNSIAGYTF. The DNA for the CDR3 is TGTGCCAGCAGCTTAAATTCCATTGCTGGCTACACCTTC. The full variable domain, completed using reference TRBV11-2 and TRBJ1-2, is EAGVAQSPRYKIIEKRQSVAFWCNPISGHATLYWYQQILGQGPKLLIQFQNNGVVDDSQLPKDRFSAERLKGVDSTLKIQPAKLEDSAVYLCASSLNSIAGYTFGSGTRLTVV.